Each of the 13 T cell receptor beta chains below was sequenced from the same sample in a study of T cells after yellow fever vaccination. TCRdb used MiXCR to reprocess the 5' RACE reads, holding one entry per CDR3 protein. The sample has a few hundred thousand distinct CDR3 sequences, 10% to 15% seen once. The sample here was CD4+ T cells sorted from PBMCs, taken 45 days after the yellow fever booster vaccination. The receptors here all came from a man aged 25 to 40 who received the YFV17D yellow fever vaccine.

This clonotype was seen a handful of times. The chain carries TRBV6-5 and TRBJ1-1, with D hard to call. The ends were cut back, 0 bases at V and 6 bases at J, with 23 bases in the middle. CDR1 is MNHEY, CDR2 SVGAGI, per germline. The CDR3 extends over 18 amino acids. CDR3 amino acids: CASSYSASGVPPIPEAFF. CDR3 nucleotides: TGTGCCAGCAGTTACTCCGCGAGTGGCGTACCCCCCATCCCTGAAGCTTTCTTT.

Many counts were recorded for this clonotype. The genes are TRBV13 and TRBJ2-1, with 16 bases identical to TRBD2. V was pared by 4 bases and J by 2 bases, with 8 bases of the junction left unmatched. The CDR3 consists of 19 residues. The germline V gene has CDR1 PRHDT and CDR2 FYEKMQ (reference sequence). CDR3 amino acids: CASSSRPGTSGRAYNEQFF. CDR3 coding DNA: TGTGCCAGCAGCTCCCGCCCGGGGACTAGCGGGAGGGCCTACAATGAGCAGTTCTTC. Variable domain in full (rest from reference TRBV13 and TRBJ2-1): AAGVIQSPRHLIKEKRETATLKCYPIPRHDTVYWYQQGPGQDPQFLISFYEKMQSDKGSIPDRFSAQQFSDYHSELNMSSLELGDSALYFCASSSRPGTSGRAYNEQFFGPGTRLTVL.

The chain carries TRBV20-1 and TRBJ2-3, with D perhaps matching TRBD1 or TRBD2 (6 bases each). The V end was cut by 6 bases, the J end by 4 bases, with 20 bases between. The CDR3 runs 15 residues. The V gene's germline CDR1 is DFQATT and CDR2 SNEGSKA (reference sequence). The CDR3, as DNA: TGCAGTGCCGGGGGCCCAGCGGAGGGGGCAGATACGCAGTATTTT. Amino acid sequence: CSAGGPAEGADTQYF.

The chain recombines TRBV7-9 with TRBJ2-2; TRBD1 aligns across 10 bases. This CDR3 comprises 14 residues. The junction had 3 bases not matched to a gene; V was cut back by 5 bases and J by 6 bases. The germline CDR1 and CDR2 sequences are SEHNR and FQNEAQ (reference sequence). Here the CDR3 reads CASSATGGSGELFF. The CDR3 nucleotides are TGTGCCAGCAGCGCGACAGGGGGCTCCGGGGAGCTGTTTTTT.

The gene calls are TRBV18 and TRBJ2-7, with a tentative D call TRBD2 (5 bases). V dropped 3 bases and J dropped 2 bases, with 14 bases sitting between them. The germline CDR1 and CDR2 sequences are KGHSH and LQKENI. This CDR3 is built from 15 residues. The CDR3 DNA follows: TGTGCCAGCTCACCCCTAGCCGGGCTAACCTACGAGCAGTACTTC. This sequence encodes CASSPLAGLTYEQYF.

This chain links TRBV7-9 with TRBJ2-7, with D uncertain. Per the germline V gene, CDR1 is SEHNR and CDR2 is FQNEAQ (reference sequence). The germline V and J ends were trimmed by 0 bases and 6 bases, with 6 bases remaining between them. This CDR3 is 12 amino acids long. The CDR3 protein is CASSLAHTEQYF. The CDR3 nucleotides are TGTGCCAGCAGCTTAGCGCACACCGAGCAGTACTTC.

This clonotype was counted a few times. The chain recombines TRBV7-2 with TRBJ2-7; the match to TRBD2 covers 11 bases. V was clipped by 0 bases and J by 7 bases; unmatched bases: 8. Germline V CDR1 and CDR2: SGHTA, FQGNSA. The CDR3 sequence is 16 residues long. The CDR3 reads CASSLAGTSGGREQYF. The CDR3 nucleotides read TGTGCCAGCAGCTTAGCGGGGACTAGCGGAGGCAGAGAGCAGTACTTC.

This clonotype was seen only a few times. V usage is TRBV19 and J usage is TRBJ2-2; TRBD1 matches 7 bases. V shed 5 bases, J shed 2 bases, and the junction held 8 bases outside the gene matches. CDR3 length equals 16 residues. Germline V CDR1 and CDR2: LNHDA, SQIVND (reference sequence). The CDR3 sequence is CASSVLGTVNTGELFF. The CDR3 nucleotides read TGTGCCAGTAGTGTCTTGGGGACAGTCAACACCGGGGAGCTGTTTTTT.

This clonotype was seen more than once but under ten times. V usage is TRBV25-1 and J usage is TRBJ2-7; D gene ambiguous. The CDR3 covers 12 residues. CDR1 and CDR2 from the germline V gene are MGHDK and SYGVNS. The germline V and J ends were trimmed by 6 bases and 3 bases, with 9 bases remaining between them. CDR3 sequence: CASRGVRYEQYF. In DNA, the CDR3 is TGTGCCAGCAGGGGTGTCCGCTACGAGCAGTACTTC.

The J gene is TRBJ2-7, the V gene TRBV4-3, with D unresolved. Germline V lookup: CDR1 LGHNA, CDR2 YSLEER. V was trimmed by 0 bases and J by 0 bases, leaving 9 bases between them. The CDR3 runs 15 residues. CDR3 region: CASSQEGLPSYEQYF. The DNA of the CDR3 is TGCGCCAGCAGCCAAGAAGGCCTCCCCTCCTACGAGCAGTACTTC.

This clonotype has only a few counts. The V call is TRBV3-1, the J call TRBJ2-7; 7 nucleotides line up with TRBD2. The V gene end was trimmed by 4 bases and the J gene end by 3 bases; junction bases not matched to a gene: 6. The CDR3 totals 14 residues. CDR1 LGHDT and CDR2 YNNKEL come from the germline V gene (reference sequence). The CDR3 sequence: CASSLGLDGYEQYF. The CDR3 DNA reads as TGTGCCAGCAGCCTTGGACTAGACGGCTACGAGCAGTACTTC.

This chain links TRBV7-2 with TRBJ2-7; D may be TRBD1 (6 bases). Per the germline V gene, CDR1 is SGHTA and CDR2 is FQGNSA. The V end was cut by 4 bases, the J end by 6 bases, with 16 bases between. The CDR3 runs to 14 residues. In DNA form, the CDR3 reads TGTGCCAGCAGCTCTGTCCGTCTAGGGGGCGAGCAGTACTTC. Translation gives CASSSVRLGGEQYF.

The chain joins TRBV2 to TRBJ2-1; no clear D gene. This CDR3 region has 14 residues. Germline lookup yields CDR1 SNHLY and CDR2 FYNNEI. The V gene lost 7 bases and the J gene lost 1 base, with 11 bases spanning the gap. The CDR3 DNA reads as TGTGCCAGCATAGAATCTATGTCCTACAATGAGCAGTTCTTC. As protein: CASIESMSYNEQFF.